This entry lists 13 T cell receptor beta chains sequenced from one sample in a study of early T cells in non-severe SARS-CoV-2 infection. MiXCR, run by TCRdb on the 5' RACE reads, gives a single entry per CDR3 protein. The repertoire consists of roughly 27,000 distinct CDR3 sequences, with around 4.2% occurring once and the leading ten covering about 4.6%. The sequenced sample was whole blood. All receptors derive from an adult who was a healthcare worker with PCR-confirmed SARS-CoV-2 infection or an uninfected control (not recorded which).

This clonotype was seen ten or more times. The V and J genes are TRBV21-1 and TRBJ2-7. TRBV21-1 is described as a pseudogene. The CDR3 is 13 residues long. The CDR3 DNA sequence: TGTGCCAGCAGCAAAGAACTTTTCTACGAGCAGTACTTC. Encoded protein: CASSKELFYEQYF.

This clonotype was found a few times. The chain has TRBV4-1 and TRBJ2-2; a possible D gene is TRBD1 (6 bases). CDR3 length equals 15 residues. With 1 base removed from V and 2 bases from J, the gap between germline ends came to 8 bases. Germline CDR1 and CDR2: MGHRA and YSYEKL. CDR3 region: CASSQGQANTGELFF. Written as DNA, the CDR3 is TGCGCCAGCAGCCAAGGACAGGCTAACACCGGGGAGCTGTTTTTT.

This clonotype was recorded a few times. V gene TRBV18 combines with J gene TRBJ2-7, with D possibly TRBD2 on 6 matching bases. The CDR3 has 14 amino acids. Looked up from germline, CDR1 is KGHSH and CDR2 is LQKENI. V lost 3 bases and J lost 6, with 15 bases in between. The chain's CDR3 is CASSPTRSGSEQYF. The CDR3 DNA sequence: TGTGCCAGCTCACCTACAAGGAGCGGGTCCGAGCAGTACTTC.

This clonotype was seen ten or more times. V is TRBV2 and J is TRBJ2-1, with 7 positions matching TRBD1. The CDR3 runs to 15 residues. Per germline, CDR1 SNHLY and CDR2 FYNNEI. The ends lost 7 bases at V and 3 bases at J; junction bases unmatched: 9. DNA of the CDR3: TGTGCCAGCATCCAACAGGGGTCGTTCTACAATGAGCAGTTCTTC. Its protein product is CASIQQGSFYNEQFF.

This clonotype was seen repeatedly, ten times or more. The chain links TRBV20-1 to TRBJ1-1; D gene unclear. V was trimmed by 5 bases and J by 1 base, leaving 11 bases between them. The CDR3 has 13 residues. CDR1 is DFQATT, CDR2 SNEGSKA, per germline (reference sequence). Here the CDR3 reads CSAPSEGNTEAFF. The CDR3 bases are TGCAGTGCTCCTAGTGAAGGGAACACTGAAGCTTTCTTT.

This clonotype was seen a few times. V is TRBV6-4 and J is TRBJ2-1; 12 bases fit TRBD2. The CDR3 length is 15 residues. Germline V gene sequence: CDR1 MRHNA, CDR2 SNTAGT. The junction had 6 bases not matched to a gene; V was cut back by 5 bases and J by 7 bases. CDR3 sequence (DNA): TGTGCCAGCAGTTCCCTAGCGGGAGGGTCTAATGAGCAGTTCTTC. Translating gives CASSSLAGGSNEQFF.

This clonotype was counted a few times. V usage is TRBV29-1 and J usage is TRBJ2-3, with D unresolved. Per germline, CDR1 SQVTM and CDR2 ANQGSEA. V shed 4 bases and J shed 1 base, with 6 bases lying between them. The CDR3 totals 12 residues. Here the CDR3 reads CSVVGGTDTQYF. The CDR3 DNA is TGCAGCGTTGTTGGGGGCACAGATACGCAGTATTTT.

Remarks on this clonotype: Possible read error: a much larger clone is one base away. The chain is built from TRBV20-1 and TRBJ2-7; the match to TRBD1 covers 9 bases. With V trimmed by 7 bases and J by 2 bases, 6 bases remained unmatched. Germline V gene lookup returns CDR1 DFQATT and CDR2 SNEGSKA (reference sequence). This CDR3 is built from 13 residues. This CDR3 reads CSVQGQGTYEQYF. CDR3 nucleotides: TGCAGTGTTCAGGGACAGGGAACCTACGAGCAGTACTTC.

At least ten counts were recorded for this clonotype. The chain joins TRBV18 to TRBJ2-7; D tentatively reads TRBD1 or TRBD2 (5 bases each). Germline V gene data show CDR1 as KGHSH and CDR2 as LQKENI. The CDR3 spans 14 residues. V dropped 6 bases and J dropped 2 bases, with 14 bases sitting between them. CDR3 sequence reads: CASSDGDGTYEQYF. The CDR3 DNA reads TGTGCCAGCTCCGACGGGGACGGGACCTACGAGCAGTACTTC. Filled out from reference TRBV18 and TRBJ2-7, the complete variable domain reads NAGVMQNPRHLVRRRGQEARLRCSPMKGHSHVYWYRQLPEEGLKFMVYLQKENIIDESGMPKERFSAEFPKEGPSILRIQQVVRGDSAAYFCASSDGDGTYEQYFGPGTRLTVT.

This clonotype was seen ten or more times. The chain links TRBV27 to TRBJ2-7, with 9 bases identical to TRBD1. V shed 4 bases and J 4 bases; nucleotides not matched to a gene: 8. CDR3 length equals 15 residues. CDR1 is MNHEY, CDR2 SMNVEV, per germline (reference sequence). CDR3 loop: CASSWDRVGGYEQYF. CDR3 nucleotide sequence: TGTGCCAGCAGTTGGGACAGGGTGGGAGGTTACGAGCAGTACTTC.

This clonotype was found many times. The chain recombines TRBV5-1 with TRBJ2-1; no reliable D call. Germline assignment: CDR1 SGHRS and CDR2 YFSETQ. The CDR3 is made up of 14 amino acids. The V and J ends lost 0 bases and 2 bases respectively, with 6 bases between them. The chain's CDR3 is CASSLVGPYNEQFF. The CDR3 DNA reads TGCGCCAGCAGCTTGGTTGGACCCTACAATGAGCAGTTCTTC.

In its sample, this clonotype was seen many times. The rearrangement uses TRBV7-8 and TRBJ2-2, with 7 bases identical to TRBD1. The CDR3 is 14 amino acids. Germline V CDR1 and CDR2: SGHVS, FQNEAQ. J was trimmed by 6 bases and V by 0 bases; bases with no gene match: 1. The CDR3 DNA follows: TGTGCCAGCAGCTTAGCGGGACAGTCCGGGGAGCTGTTTTTT. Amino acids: CASSLAGQSGELFF.

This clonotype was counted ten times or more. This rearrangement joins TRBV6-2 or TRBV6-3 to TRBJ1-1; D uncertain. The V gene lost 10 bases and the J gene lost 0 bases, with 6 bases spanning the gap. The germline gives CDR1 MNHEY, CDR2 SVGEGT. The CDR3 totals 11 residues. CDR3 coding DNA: TGTGCCACCAAGATGAACACTGAAGCTTTCTTT. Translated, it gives CATKMNTEAFF.